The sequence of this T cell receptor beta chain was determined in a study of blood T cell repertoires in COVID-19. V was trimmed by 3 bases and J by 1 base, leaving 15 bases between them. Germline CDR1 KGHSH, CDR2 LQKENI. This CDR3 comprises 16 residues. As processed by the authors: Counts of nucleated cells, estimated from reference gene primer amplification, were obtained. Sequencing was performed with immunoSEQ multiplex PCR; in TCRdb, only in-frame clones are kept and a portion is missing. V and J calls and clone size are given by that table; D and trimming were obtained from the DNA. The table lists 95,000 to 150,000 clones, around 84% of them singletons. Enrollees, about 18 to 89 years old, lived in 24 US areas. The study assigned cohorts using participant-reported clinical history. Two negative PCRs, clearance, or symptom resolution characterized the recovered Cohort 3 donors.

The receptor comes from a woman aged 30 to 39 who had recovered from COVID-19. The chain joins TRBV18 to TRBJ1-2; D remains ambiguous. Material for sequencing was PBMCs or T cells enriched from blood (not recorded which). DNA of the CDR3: TGTGCCAGCTCACCTGTGTCTCTCACAGTTAACTATGGCTACACCTTC. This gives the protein CASSPVSLTVNYGYTF.